The clone carrying this TCR beta chain was seen ten or more times. Building the TCR beta libraries relied on iRepertoire HTBI primers, and CDR3 regions underwent Arm-PCR. MiXCR, run by TCRdb on the multiplex PCR reads, gives a single entry per CDR3 protein. The table includes around 400,000 distinct CDR3 sequences, approximately 12% detected once. This sample was included in a study of regulatory T cells in long-lasting Graves disease. Time point of the sample: newly diagnosed GD, antithyroid drugs for less than 3 months. Construction of the TCR library relied on RNA isolated from PBMCs. Separately, the same data were catalogued under a study of T cells in Graves' hyperthyroidism and ophthalmopathy. That work states: Lactation, pregnancy, other autoimmune disease or uncontrolled infection led to exclusion of patients. Among clonotypes expanded in thyroid above 0.001, most were also found in blood.

Sequencing used peripheral blood mononuclear cells (PBMCs), obtained at new diagnosis, from a patient treated with antithyroid drugs. This receptor was obtained from a woman between 18 and 29 years old with Graves disease.

As DNA, the CDR3 is TGTGCCAGCAGCTTAGACGGAGGTCGTGGGTACACTGAAGCTTTCTTT. It specifies CASSLDGGRGYTEAFF. V and J are TRBV11-2 and TRBJ1-1; D gene ambiguous. The length of the CDR3 is 16 residues. CDR1 SGHAT and CDR2 FQNNGV come from the germline V gene. Trimming cost V 0 bases and J 3 bases, with 14 bases left between them.